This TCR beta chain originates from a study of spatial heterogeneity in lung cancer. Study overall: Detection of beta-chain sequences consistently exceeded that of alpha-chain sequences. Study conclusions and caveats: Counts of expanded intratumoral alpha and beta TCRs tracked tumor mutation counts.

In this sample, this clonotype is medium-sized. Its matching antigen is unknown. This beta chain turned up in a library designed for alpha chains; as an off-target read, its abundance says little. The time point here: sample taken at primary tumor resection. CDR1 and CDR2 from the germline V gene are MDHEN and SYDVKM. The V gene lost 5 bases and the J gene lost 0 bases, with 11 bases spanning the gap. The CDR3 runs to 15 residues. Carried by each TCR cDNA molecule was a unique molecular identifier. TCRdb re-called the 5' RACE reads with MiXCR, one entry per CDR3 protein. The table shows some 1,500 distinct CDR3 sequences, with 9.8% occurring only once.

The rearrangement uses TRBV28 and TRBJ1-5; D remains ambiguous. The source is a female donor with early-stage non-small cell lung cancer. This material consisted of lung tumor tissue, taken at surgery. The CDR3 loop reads CASSGSAYSNQPQHF. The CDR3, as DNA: TGTGCCAGCAGTGGCAGCGCTTATAGCAATCAGCCCCAGCATTTT.